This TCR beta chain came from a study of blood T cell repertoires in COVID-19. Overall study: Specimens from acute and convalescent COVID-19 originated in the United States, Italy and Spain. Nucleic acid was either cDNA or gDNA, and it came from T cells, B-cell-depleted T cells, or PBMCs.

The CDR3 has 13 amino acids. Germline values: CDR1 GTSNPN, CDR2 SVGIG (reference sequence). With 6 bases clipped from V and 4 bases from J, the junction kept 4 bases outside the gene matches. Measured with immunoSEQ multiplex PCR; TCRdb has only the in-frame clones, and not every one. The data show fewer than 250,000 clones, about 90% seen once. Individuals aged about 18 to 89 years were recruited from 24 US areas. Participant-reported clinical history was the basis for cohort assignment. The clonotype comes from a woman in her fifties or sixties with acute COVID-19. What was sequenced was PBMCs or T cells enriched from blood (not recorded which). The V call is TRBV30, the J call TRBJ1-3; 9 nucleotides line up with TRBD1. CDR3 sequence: CACRTGDGNTIYF. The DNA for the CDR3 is TGTGCCTGCAGGACAGGGGACGGAAACACCATATATTTT.